Listed below are T cell receptor beta chains from one sample, sequenced in a study of spatial heterogeneity in lung cancer. TCRdb re-called the 5' RACE reads with MiXCR, one entry per CDR3 protein. The table has tens of thousands of distinct CDR3 sequences, roughly 8% seen once. The specimen comprised PBMCs, sampled at surgery. The origin of the receptors is a male donor with early-stage non-small cell lung cancer. CDR3s include the opening cysteine and the closing phenylalanine or tryptophan. Each record gives: clone size, V gene, J gene, CDR3 protein. The size entry is marked missing in some rows and otherwise reads once, few, many or a size class.

>many|TRBV19|TRBJ2-7
CASSIYVNAYEQYF
>many|TRBV12-3/TRBV12-4|TRBJ1-5
CASSLGQGQSQHF
>many|TRBV3-1|TRBJ2-2
CASSQDRGTGELFF
>few|TRBV20-1|TRBJ2-4
CSAHDYRSLVAKNIQYF
>many|TRBV29-1|TRBJ1-1
CSVMAGSTEAFF
>few|TRBV20-1|TRBJ2-3
CSVPTSGTDTQYF
>many|TRBV5-1|TRBJ1-2
CASSLGLETGYTF
>few|TRBV7-6|TRBJ2-5
CASSPETYQETQYF
>many|TRBV14|TRBJ2-2
CASSQEWDTGELFF
>few|TRBV5-8|TRBJ1-4
CASSRGDRDEKLFF
>few|TRBV7-9|TRBJ1-2
CASSSLGANYGYTF
>many|TRBV6-5|TRBJ2-5
CASSRPGPKETQYF
>many|TRBV2|TRBJ2-1
CASSVGTYVLEQFF
>many|TRBV5-6|TRBJ1-1
CASSLVQEAFF
>many|TRBV10-2|TRBJ1-2
CASSESLGSSGYTF
>many|TRBV7-7|TRBJ2-1
CASSFAKGSYNEQFF
>few|TRBV19|TRBJ2-5
CASSTYGQGDVETQYF
>many|TRBV6-5|TRBJ1-1
CASSFNRAEAFF
>few|TRBV4-2|TRBJ2-2
CASSQDLRVPMNTGELFF
>-|TRBV12-3/TRBV12-4|TRBJ1-3
CASSFTMGQSDSGNTIYF
>many|TRBV6-4|TRBJ2-3
CASSDRPFGADTQYF
>many|TRBV4-1|TRBJ2-3
CASSQVLLAGDTDTQYF
>few|TRBV6-2/TRBV6-3|TRBJ2-3
CASSLIAGGPDTQYF
>-|TRBV5-6|TRBJ2-7
CASSWRRPSYEQYF
>many|TRBV9|TRBJ1-1
CASSVTGTTEAFF
>many|TRBV27|TRBJ1-1
CASSLTGWTEAFF
>few|TRBV11-2|TRBJ1-6
CASSFQGDSPLHF
>-|TRBV7-6|TRBJ2-3
CASSLQSSGSTDTQYF
>-|TRBV2|TRBJ1-1
CASSEEGGTEAFF
>many|TRBV7-2|TRBJ2-3
CASSSARLTDTQYF
>few|TRBV6-4|TRBJ2-1
CASSEPGQLIRSYNEQFF
>many|TRBV6-2/TRBV6-3|TRBJ2-1
CASSPWVAGGNEQFF
>once|TRBV19|TRBJ2-7
CASTRGQGVSEQYF
>large|TRBV27|TRBJ1-5
CASSLSSGGNQPQHF
>many|TRBV30|TRBJ2-2
CAWDVGRDTGELFF
>many|TRBV12-3/TRBV12-4|TRBJ2-7
CASEEDLRGEQYF
>-|TRBV6-5|TRBJ1-3
CASSPDGTQNTIYF
>-|TRBV19|TRBJ2-1
CASRDSTVWNEQFF
>many|TRBV12-3/TRBV12-4|TRBJ2-2
CASKELAGGQGGELFF
>many|TRBV5-1|TRBJ1-4
CASSLETGLTNEKLFF
>many|TRBV12-3/TRBV12-4|TRBJ1-5
CASSFLDPSNQPQHF
>few|TRBV5-1|TRBJ2-4
CASSLFGENIQYF
>few|TRBV18|TRBJ2-5
CASSLGPQETQYF
>many|TRBV6-1|TRBJ2-3
CASSETGFPDTQYF
>many|TRBV29-1|TRBJ2-5
CSVESPRRLAGGTYQETQYF